This is a list of T cell receptor beta chains from one sample in a study of CD8+ T cells in alopecia areata. Clones were read by immunoSEQ multiplex PCR, and TCRdb kept only the in-frame ones, dropping some. The table lists around 140,000 clones, roughly 52% of them singletons, with about a sixth in the top ten. The specimen comprised CD8+ T cells sorted from blood, sampled at week 4, from a patient treated with tofacitinib. Receptor source: a human donor with alopecia areata. CDR3s include the opening cysteine and the closing phenylalanine or tryptophan. The D gene is left open where the match is weak. Not all rows give a size; the values are once, few, many and, for expanded clones, a class.

cdr3_nt: TGTGCTAGTGGTTGGGACAGCTCCTACGAGCAGTACTTC; cdr3_aa: CASGWDSSYEQYF; clone_size: NA; d_call: TRBD1; j_call: TRBJ2-7; v_call: TRBV12-5
cdr3_nt: TGCAGTGCGGATGAATACAATGAGCAGTTCTTC; cdr3_aa: CSADEYNEQFF; clone_size: NA; d_call: NA; j_call: TRBJ2-1; v_call: TRBV20-1
cdr3_nt: TGTGCCAGCTCACCACCTGGCAGCAGCAATGAGCAGTTCTTC; cdr3_aa: CASSPPGSSNEQFF; clone_size: few; d_call: NA; j_call: TRBJ2-1; v_call: TRBV18
cdr3_nt: TGTGCCAGCCACCCCATGGGGGAGGGCACTGAAGCTTTCTTT; cdr3_aa: CASHPMGEGTEAFF; clone_size: NA; d_call: NA; j_call: TRBJ1-1; v_call: TRBV11-2
cdr3_nt: TGTGCCAGCTTGGTTTACGCGAACACCGGGGAGCTGTTTTTT; cdr3_aa: CASLVYANTGELFF; clone_size: NA; d_call: NA; j_call: TRBJ2-2; v_call: TRBV2
cdr3_nt: TGTGCCAGCAGTTTAGGGGGTGTCAATGGCTACACCTTC; cdr3_aa: CASSLGGVNGYTF; clone_size: NA; d_call: NA; j_call: TRBJ1-2; v_call: TRBV27
cdr3_nt: TGTGCCAGCAGTTTATCGGGATCCAATGAGCAGTTCTTC; cdr3_aa: CASSLSGSNEQFF; clone_size: NA; d_call: NA; j_call: TRBJ2-1; v_call: TRBV27
cdr3_nt: TGCGCCAGCAGCCGGGAGAGGGGGCTCGACAATGAGCAGTTCTTC; cdr3_aa: CASSRERGLDNEQFF; clone_size: NA; d_call: TRBD1; j_call: TRBJ2-1; v_call: TRBV4-1
cdr3_nt: TGTGCCATCAGTAGTACCTCAGCGGGGGCCAACGTCCTGACTTTC; cdr3_aa: CAISSTSAGANVLTF; clone_size: NA; d_call: NA; j_call: TRBJ2-6; v_call: TRBV10-3
cdr3_nt: TGTGCCAGCGGGACGGACTTGCAAGAGACCCAGTACTTC; cdr3_aa: CASGTDLQETQYF; clone_size: few; d_call: NA; j_call: TRBJ2-5; v_call: TRBV7-9
cdr3_nt: TGTGCCAGCAGCCAAGTACTAGCGGGGGAAGAGACCCAGTACTTC; cdr3_aa: CASSQVLAGEETQYF; clone_size: NA; d_call: TRBD2; j_call: TRBJ2-5; v_call: TRBV4-2
cdr3_nt: TGTGCCAGTGGCGAGGGGCAGATTCCGGTCGGGCAGTACTTC; cdr3_aa: CASGEGQIPVGQYF; clone_size: NA; d_call: NA; j_call: TRBJ2-7; v_call: TRBV6-5
cdr3_nt: TGTGCCAGCAGCTTAGGGGATTCACACGGCTATGGCTACACCTTC; cdr3_aa: CASSLGDSHGYGYTF; clone_size: NA; d_call: NA; j_call: TRBJ1-2; v_call: TRBV7-8
cdr3_nt: TGCGCCAGCAGCCAAGAGGGACAGGGCCATGGCTACACCTTC; cdr3_aa: CASSQEGQGHGYTF; clone_size: few; d_call: TRBD1; j_call: TRBJ1-2; v_call: TRBV4-1
cdr3_nt: TGTGCCAGCAGAAACAGGGGGCGTGGTGAAGCTTTCTTT; cdr3_aa: CASRNRGRGEAFF; clone_size: NA; d_call: TRBD1; j_call: TRBJ1-1; v_call: TRBV27
cdr3_nt: TGCGCCAGCAGCTTGCAGGATGGAGCGGCCGGGGAGCTGTTTTTT; cdr3_aa: CASSLQDGAAGELFF; clone_size: once; d_call: NA; j_call: TRBJ2-2; v_call: TRBV5-1
cdr3_nt: TGTGCCAGTGCTCCCGGGACAGGGTACGATGAGCAGTTCTTC; cdr3_aa: CASAPGTGYDEQFF; clone_size: few; d_call: TRBD1; j_call: TRBJ2-1; v_call: TRBV4-2
cdr3_nt: TGTGCCAGCAGCGGACAGGTTCCACGGGCCGGGGAGCTGTTTTTT; cdr3_aa: CASSGQVPRAGELFF; clone_size: NA; d_call: TRBD1; j_call: TRBJ2-2; v_call: TRBV7-9
cdr3_nt: TGTGCCAGCAGCTTAGGGGACAACGAGCAGTACTTC; cdr3_aa: CASSLGDNEQYF; clone_size: few; d_call: NA; j_call: TRBJ2-7; v_call: TRBV7-9
cdr3_nt: TGTGCCAGCAGCTTGACAGGGTTGGGTCCGGAGACCCAGTACTTC; cdr3_aa: CASSLTGLGPETQYF; clone_size: once; d_call: NA; j_call: TRBJ2-5; v_call: TRBV5-4
cdr3_nt: TGTGCCAGCAGCCCCCGGGACAGGACCTACGAGCAGTACTTC; cdr3_aa: CASSPRDRTYEQYF; clone_size: few; d_call: TRBD1; j_call: TRBJ2-7; v_call: TRBV13
cdr3_nt: TGTGCCTGGGTGGAATTGCGGGGGATATCCAAAAACATTCAGTACTTC; cdr3_aa: CAWVELRGISKNIQYF; clone_size: NA; d_call: TRBD2; j_call: TRBJ2-4; v_call: TRBV30
cdr3_nt: TGTGCCAGCAGTTTCGGCACTGAAGTTTTCTTT; cdr3_aa: CASSFGTEVFF; clone_size: NA; d_call: NA; j_call: TRBJ1-1; v_call: TRBV6-5
cdr3_nt: TGTGCCATCAGTGTCGGCACTGAAGCTTTCTTT; cdr3_aa: CAISVGTEAFF; clone_size: NA; d_call: NA; j_call: TRBJ1-1; v_call: TRBV10-3
cdr3_nt: TGTGCCAGCAGCTTAGAAGCGGGAGCTTACGAGCAGTACTTC; cdr3_aa: CASSLEAGAYEQYF; clone_size: NA; d_call: TRBD2; j_call: TRBJ2-7; v_call: TRBV7-6
cdr3_nt: TGTGCCAGCAGCACCTGGTCGACTAAAGAGACCCAGTACTTC; cdr3_aa: CASSTWSTKETQYF; clone_size: NA; d_call: NA; j_call: TRBJ2-5; v_call: TRBV7-9
cdr3_nt: TGTGCCAGCAGCTTGGGACAGTATGGCTACACCTTC; cdr3_aa: CASSLGQYGYTF; clone_size: NA; d_call: TRBD1; j_call: TRBJ1-2; v_call: TRBV11-2
cdr3_nt: TGTGCCAGCAGCTTGGTGGCGGATTACTATGGCTACACCTTC; cdr3_aa: CASSLVADYYGYTF; clone_size: NA; d_call: NA; j_call: TRBJ1-2; v_call: TRBV7-9
cdr3_nt: TGCGCCAGCAGCAGGCGCGGGCGCACAGATACGCAGTATTTT; cdr3_aa: CASSRRGRTDTQYF; clone_size: once; d_call: NA; j_call: TRBJ2-3; v_call: TRBV4-3
cdr3_nt: TGTGCCAGCAGCTTATTGAGCTCCTACGAGCAGTACTTC; cdr3_aa: CASSLLSSYEQYF; clone_size: few; d_call: NA; j_call: TRBJ2-7; v_call: TRBV11-2
cdr3_nt: TGTGCCAGTAGTATCGGACTACAGGGACGCACTGAAGCTTTCTTT; cdr3_aa: CASSIGLQGRTEAFF; clone_size: NA; d_call: NA; j_call: TRBJ1-1; v_call: TRBV19
cdr3_nt: TGTGCCAGCAGTTCCGTCACGGGGGGCCGAGATACGCAGTATTTT; cdr3_aa: CASSSVTGGRDTQYF; clone_size: NA; d_call: NA; j_call: TRBJ2-3; v_call: TRBV27
cdr3_nt: TGTGCCAGCAGCCTCACTCCCGGGACAGGGGATGGCTACACCTTC; cdr3_aa: CASSLTPGTGDGYTF; clone_size: NA; d_call: TRBD1; j_call: TRBJ1-2; v_call: TRBV16
cdr3_nt: TGTGCCAGCAGTGAATTAAGGGAAGGGGACACCGGGGAGCTGTTTTTT; cdr3_aa: CASSELREGDTGELFF; clone_size: NA; d_call: NA; j_call: TRBJ2-2; v_call: TRBV25-1
cdr3_nt: TGCAGCGTGGTAGGAGATACGCAGTATTTT; cdr3_aa: CSVVGDTQYF; clone_size: NA; d_call: NA; j_call: TRBJ2-3; v_call: TRBV29-1
cdr3_nt: TGTGCCTGGAGTGTAGGTATAGGAGCTTTCTTT; cdr3_aa: CAWSVGIGAFF; clone_size: NA; d_call: NA; j_call: TRBJ1-1; v_call: TRBV30
cdr3_nt: TGTGCCAGCAGCGGACAGCTAGGTTCCGAGCAGTACTTC; cdr3_aa: CASSGQLGSEQYF; clone_size: NA; d_call: NA; j_call: TRBJ2-7; v_call: TRBV6-5
cdr3_nt: TGTGCCAGCAGCGCGCCGACAGTTAAGTCGCATGAGCAGTTCTTC; cdr3_aa: CASSAPTVKSHEQFF; clone_size: few; d_call: NA; j_call: TRBJ2-1; v_call: TRBV7-9
cdr3_nt: TGTGCCAGCAGCGCGTCAGGGGGCACAGATACGCAGTATTTT; cdr3_aa: CASSASGGTDTQYF; clone_size: NA; d_call: NA; j_call: TRBJ2-3; v_call: TRBV9
cdr3_nt: TGTGCCAGCAGCTTGTGGGACAGGGGTGACTATGGCTACACCTTC; cdr3_aa: CASSLWDRGDYGYTF; clone_size: few; d_call: TRBD1; j_call: TRBJ1-2; v_call: TRBV7-3
cdr3_nt: TGTGCCAGCAGCTATGAAGGGGAAAAACTGTTTTTT; cdr3_aa: CASSYEGEKLFF; clone_size: NA; d_call: NA; j_call: TRBJ1-4; v_call: TRBV13
cdr3_nt: TGTGCCAGCAGCTTGGGGACAGGGGGCCGTAGCTCCTACGAGCAGTACTTC; cdr3_aa: CASSLGTGGRSSYEQYF; clone_size: few; d_call: TRBD1; j_call: TRBJ2-7; v_call: TRBV5-6
cdr3_nt: TGTGCCAGTAGTATAGATCTGATCGGCGGGAGAAATACGCAGTATTTT; cdr3_aa: CASSIDLIGGRNTQYF; clone_size: NA; d_call: TRBD2; j_call: TRBJ2-3; v_call: TRBV19
cdr3_nt: TGCAGCGTTTATCCAGGGGACAGCTATGGCTACACCTTC; cdr3_aa: CSVYPGDSYGYTF; clone_size: NA; d_call: TRBD1; j_call: TRBJ1-2; v_call: TRBV29-1
cdr3_nt: TGCGCCAGCAGTTCCGCCGCAGGGGGCGGCAACACTGAAGCTTTCTTT; cdr3_aa: CASSSAAGGGNTEAFF; clone_size: NA; d_call: TRBD1; j_call: TRBJ1-1; v_call: TRBV5-1
cdr3_nt: TGTGCCAGCAGCTTGGCCGGAGCCTACGAGCAGTACTTC; cdr3_aa: CASSLAGAYEQYF; clone_size: NA; d_call: NA; j_call: TRBJ2-7; v_call: TRBV13
cdr3_nt: TGTGCCAGCAGCACGGGACCCCAACTTGGGTACGAGCAGTACTTC; cdr3_aa: CASSTGPQLGYEQYF; clone_size: NA; d_call: NA; j_call: TRBJ2-7; v_call: TRBV5-6
cdr3_nt: TGTGCCAGCAGCTCCCAACTAGCGGGGATTCCTGATGAGCAGTTCTTC; cdr3_aa: CASSSQLAGIPDEQFF; clone_size: few; d_call: TRBD2; j_call: TRBJ2-1; v_call: TRBV7-9
cdr3_nt: TGTGCCACTTGGGACAGCTCCTACGAGCAGTACTTC; cdr3_aa: CATWDSSYEQYF; clone_size: NA; d_call: TRBD1; j_call: TRBJ2-7; v_call: TRBV10-3
cdr3_nt: TGTGCCAGCAGCTTAATGCGCGACCGCACCTACGAGCAGTACTTC; cdr3_aa: CASSLMRDRTYEQYF; clone_size: NA; d_call: NA; j_call: TRBJ2-7; v_call: TRBV5-6
cdr3_nt: TGCGCCAGCAGCCAAGATATAGGAATGATCACTGAAGCTTTCTTT; cdr3_aa: CASSQDIGMITEAFF; clone_size: NA; d_call: NA; j_call: TRBJ1-1; v_call: TRBV4-3